The 12 T cell receptor beta chains below were found in one sample sequenced in a study of metastatic and nonmetastatic thyroid tumors. TCRdb ran MiXCR on the PCR reads. This sample yields 40,000 to 45,000 clones, of which roughly 3.1% are seen a single time; around 9.9% belongs to the top ten. There were no patients who had received any treatment before thyroid surgery. Sequenced material: blood. The source is a female donor with papillary thyroid cancer or a benign thyroid nodule (not recorded which). Some clones in this sample may be carry-over from other donors' samples.

This clone came up many times. This rearrangement joins TRBV6-1 to TRBJ2-4, with TRBD1 matching 9 bases. The V segment lost 4 bases and the J segment 9 bases; nucleotides outside the gene matches: 7. Germline CDR1 and CDR2: MNHNS and SASEGT. There are 14 residues in the CDR3. The CDR3 bases are TGTGCCAGCAGTGGGGGACAGGGCCGGGGCATTCAGTACTTC. Translating gives CASSGGQGRGIQYF.

In this sample, this clone turned up a few times. The CDR3 region is CASSYGGGASYEQYF. CDR3 coding DNA: TGTGCCAGCAGTTACGGTGGAGGGGCGAGCTACGAGCAGTACTTC. The chain joins TRBV6-5 to TRBJ2-7; a weak D match, TRBD2 (6 bases). Looked up from germline, CDR1 is MNHEY and CDR2 is SVGAGI. V was pared by 2 bases and J by 3 bases, with 14 bases between. The CDR3 runs to 15 residues.

This clone was seen more than once but under ten times. This rearrangement joins TRBV20-1 to TRBJ2-1, with 14 bases aligning to TRBD2. From germline, CDR1 is DFQATT and CDR2 SNEGSKA (reference sequence). V was clipped by 5 bases and J by 1 base; unmatched bases: 13. The CDR3 is made up of 19 amino acids. The CDR3 reads CSAFYAGTSGRGSYNEQFF. The CDR3, as DNA: TGCAGTGCTTTCTACGCCGGGACTAGCGGGAGAGGGTCCTACAATGAGCAGTTCTTC.

This clone was picked up many times. The chain links TRBV18 to TRBJ2-1, with D perhaps given as TRBD1 or TRBD2 (5 bases each). V lost 6 bases, J lost 1 base, and 16 bases lay in between. Germline V gene data show CDR1 as KGHSH and CDR2 as LQKENI. This CDR3 region has 16 residues. CDR3 protein: CASSPKGTVSYNEQFF. The CDR3 DNA is TGTGCCAGCTCCCCTAAAGGGACGGTTTCCTACAATGAGCAGTTCTTC.

This clone came up a few times. V is TRBV24-1 and J is TRBJ2-1; the D gene is possibly TRBD1 (5 bases). V was shortened by 0 bases and J by 5 bases, with 10 bases between the two germline ends. The CDR3 is 15 amino acids. The V gene's germline CDR1 is KGHDR and CDR2 SFDVKD. CDR3 sequence: CATSDLNLDNNEQFF. Written as DNA, the CDR3 is TGTGCCACCAGTGATTTGAACCTGGACAACAATGAGCAGTTCTTC.

This clone was detected many times. The V gene is TRBV4-1, the J gene TRBJ2-5, with 14 bases identical to TRBD2. Germline-derived CDR1 and CDR2 are MGHRA and YSYEKL. Trimming at V came to 4 bases and at J to 5 bases, leaving 9 bases not matched to a gene. This CDR3 has 17 residues. For the CDR3, the DNA is TGCGCCAGCAGCCTTCGGACTAGCGGGAGGTCGGGGGAGACCCAGTACTTC. It codes for CASSLRTSGRSGETQYF.

This clone occurred many times. A much larger clone differs by one base, so this may be a read error. The chain carries TRBV12-3 or TRBV12-4 and TRBJ1-3; D unresolved. The CDR3 has 16 residues. V lost 5 bases to trimming and J lost 2 bases, with 16 bases between them. The CDR3 sequence is CASSRPSPKTGNTIYF. The CDR3 DNA sequence: TGTGCCAGCAGTAGACCCTCCCCTAAAACTGGAAACACCATATATTTT.

This clone showed up many times. The identical CDR3 is also encoded by other nucleotide sequences in the sample. V is TRBV19 and J is TRBJ2-1; 9 positions match TRBD1. V shed 8 bases, J shed 5 bases, and the junction held 19 bases outside the gene matches. Germline V CDR1 and CDR2: LNHDA, SQIVND (reference sequence). CDR3 length: 18 amino acids. The CDR3 here is CASLAAPGTGNVHNEQFF. The CDR3 DNA is TGTGCCAGTCTCGCGGCCCCCGGGACAGGGAACGTCCACAATGAGCAGTTCTTC.

This clone was observed many times. This chain uses TRBV27 with TRBJ2-4, with D possibly being TRBD1 (7 bases). Germline-derived CDR1 and CDR2 are MNHEY and SMNVEV (reference sequence). The CDR3 consists of 13 residues. V was trimmed by 8 bases and J by 6 bases, leaving 14 bases between them. Written as DNA, the CDR3 is TGTGCCAGCCGCAGGGGGGCGGGAAACATTCAGTACTTC. The encoded protein is CASRRGAGNIQYF.

This clone showed up many times. This sample includes further DNA sequences coding for the same CDR3. V is TRBV7-3 and J is TRBJ1-1; tentative D call: TRBD1 (6 bases). Germline-derived CDR1 and CDR2 are SGHTA and FQGTGA. The CDR3 is 15 residues long. Trimming left V 0 bases short and J 5 bases short, with 13 bases between. CDR3 sequence: CASSLTGGAETEAFF. The CDR3 DNA is TGTGCCAGCAGCTTAACTGGGGGGGCCGAGACTGAAGCTTTCTTT.

This clone was counted at least ten times. The V and J genes are TRBV20-1 and TRBJ2-5, with D tentatively TRBD1 or TRBD2 (6 bases each). V was cut by 6 bases and J by 5 bases, with 19 bases left in between. This CDR3 has 14 residues. Germline V gene data show CDR1 as DFQATT and CDR2 as SNEGSKA (reference sequence). For the CDR3, the DNA is TGCAGTGCCCTAGGGGGAGGAGGGGAGGAGACCCAGTACTTC. Translating gives CSALGGGGEETQYF.

The genes are TRBV6-1 and TRBJ2-1; 8 positions match TRBD2. V was clipped by 6 bases and J by 6 bases; unmatched bases: 1. The germline CDR1 and CDR2 sequences are MNHNS and SASEGT. The CDR3 sequence is 12 residues long. CDR3 nucleotides: TGTGCCAGCAGAGCGGGAGTCAATGAGCAGTTCTTC. The encoded protein is CASRAGVNEQFF.